This T cell receptor beta chain was identified during a study of blood T cell repertoires in COVID-19. Data came from immunoSEQ multiplex PCR; TCRdb stores just in-frame clones and leaves some out. The sample has around 40,000 clones, about 89% seen once. This CDR3 comprises 16 residues. Sample: peripheral blood. V usage is TRBV21-1 and J usage is TRBJ2-3; the DNA was not compared with TRBD2, the D call given in the table. TRBV21-1 is a recognized pseudogene. This TCR came from a woman aged 25 to 39 in a cohort sampled during active COVID-19. The chain's CDR3 is CASSKGRDSVPDTQYF. CDR3 in DNA: TGTGCCAGCAGCAAAGGGCGGGACTCCGTTCCAGATACGCAGTATTTT.